What follows describes a single T cell receptor (beta chain). At one end the junction does not follow the germline gene, possibly because of a read error. In building TCR beta libraries, iRepertoire HTBI primers were used together with Arm-PCR of CDR3 regions. TCRdb re-called the multiplex PCR reads with MiXCR, one entry per CDR3 protein. The profile covers about 470,000 distinct CDR3 sequences, with about 22% appearing a single time and over 6% taken by the ten largest. The CDR3 loop spans 15 amino acids. Germline lookup yields CDR1 MNHNS and CDR2 SASEGT. This sample was included in a study of regulatory T cells in long-lasting Graves disease. Time point denoted: persistent/refractory GD, antithyroid drugs over 5 years with positive TRAb. PBMCs provided the RNA from which the TCR library was made.

The sample in question was peripheral blood mononuclear cells (PBMCs), obtained when the disease was refractory, from a patient treated with antithyroid drugs. J is TRBJ2-7 and V is TRBV6-1; 9 bases agree with TRBD1. The TCR sequence derives from a female donor with Graves disease. The CDR3 spells CANSEAPGQGYEQYF. CDR3 bases: TGTGCCAACAGTGAAGCGCCGGGACAGGGTTACGAGCAGTACTTC.